These T cell receptor beta chains were read from a single sample in a study of response to subunit inactivated influenza vaccine. TCRdb re-called the RT-PCR reads with MiXCR, one entry per CDR3 protein. Of roughly 670,000 distinct CDR3 sequences listed, approximately 15% are singletons. The specimen was PBMCs from blood, collected 14 to 15 days before vaccination. All receptors come from a man aged 50 to 59 who received an inactivated influenza vaccine. CDR3s leave out the opening cysteine and the closing phenylalanine or tryptophan.

v_call cdr3_aa
TRBV7-3 ASSLGLAGATEQF
TRBV14 ASSLSPPTYNEQF
TRBV12-3/TRBV12-4 ASSFAGVADTQY
TRBV29-1 SGGGRAGTEAF
TRBV7-2 ASSSRSGEKLF
TRBV6-2/TRBV6-3 ASSSLLADSYNEQF
TRBV7-3 ASSQTVNQPQH
TRBV3-1 ASSQLAGGADTQY
TRBV2 ASRVGGDTQY
TRBV29-1 SVITVLPYEQY
TRBV20-1 SARGPGSTDTQY
TRBV27 ASRRTGTPYEQY
TRBV5-1 ASSTAGTGVMNTEAF
TRBV27 ASSSQGDHTEAF
TRBV4-2 ASSQPGLANEQF
TRBV15 ATSRVPRRGAEETQY
TRBV5-1 ASSLGAGTVQYEQY
TRBV4-3 ASSQVGTPDTQY
TRBV20-1 SAPTRTDTQY
TRBV12-3/TRBV12-4 ASSGVSREQF
TRBV5-1 ASSLEPGGDQPQH
TRBV7-2 ASSLQGGGYEQY
TRBV5-4 ASSRGQGRGEQF
TRBV20-1 SAPASALNSIQY
TRBV19 ASSMDRQQETQY
TRBV11-3 ASSLGSFTLNEQF
TRBV29-1 SVISGKSLEQY
TRBV3-1 ASSQVKTGGTDTQY
TRBV20-1 SASLALSTDTQY
TRBV11-3 ASSQRQGWDNEQF
TRBV3-1 ASSQDLCHRPPSGANVLT
TRBV10-3 AIRPEVGDTQY
TRBV27 ASSLSGGTIGGEQF
TRBV10-2 ASSVPLQGNTEAF
TRBV5-1 ASSLTGQGYTGELF
TRBV20-1 SPAKLLGNQPQH
TRBV29-1 SVAIGNTGELF
TRBV10-3 AISLGIAGQYNEQF
TRBV7-9 ASSPDGPNEKLF
TRBV18 ASSRDRDEQY
TRBV6-2/TRBV6-3 ASNVQSSYNEQF